A single sample is the source of the 21 T cell receptor beta chains below, sequenced in a study of cytomegalovirus exposure and HLA in healthy donors. 60 Vbeta and 13 Jbeta primers were used in PCR. TCRdb's table, derived via immunoSEQ multiplex PCR, lists solely in-frame clones and lacks some. The sample has tens of thousands of clones; 74% are singletons. Sequenced sample: PBMCs. Every receptor here comes from a woman between 25 and 40 years old in good health and CMV-seropositive.

The chain combines TRBV30 with TRBJ1-1; unclear D gene. The CDR3 length is 13 residues. Germline lookup yields CDR1 GTSNPN and CDR2 SVGIG (reference sequence). The V and J ends lost 3 bases and 0 bases respectively, with 8 bases between them. CDR3 in amino acids: CAWSPQVNTEAFF. CDR3 coding DNA: TGTGCCTGGAGCCCTCAGGTGAACACTGAAGCTTTCTTT. The full variable domain, completed using reference TRBV30 and TRBJ1-1, is SQTIHQWPATLVQPVGSPLSLECTVEGTSNPNLYWYRQAAGRGLQLLFYSVGIGQISSEVPQNLSASRPQDRQFILSSKKLLLSDSGFYLCAWSPQVNTEAFFGQGTRLTVV.

The chain joins TRBV28 to TRBJ2-1; possible D gene TRBD2, 6 bases. Germline-derived CDR1 and CDR2 are MDHEN and SYDVKM. The V gene lost 7 bases and the J gene lost 7 bases, with 17 bases spanning the gap. This CDR3 has 14 residues. DNA of the CDR3: TGTGCCAGCACCACTGCTGGGAGGTGGAATGAGCAGTTCTTC. Amino acid sequence: CASTTAGRWNEQFF.

This clone has just one count. The J gene is TRBJ2-1, the V gene TRBV1; TRBD1 was called by the table and not checked on the DNA. TRBV1 is a recognized pseudogene. The CDR3 is made up of 16 amino acids. DNA of the CDR3: TGCACCAGCAGCACCCGACCAGGTGTCTCCTACAATGAGCAGTTCTTC. It translates to CTSSTRPGVSYNEQFF.

The rearrangement links TRBV25-1 to TRBJ2-5; D remains ambiguous. V dropped 5 bases and J dropped 2 bases, with 9 bases sitting between them. The CDR3 length is 13 residues. Germline loops: CDR1 MGHDK, CDR2 SYGVNS. The CDR3 here is CASSLRHQETQYF. Here the CDR3 DNA reads TGTGCCAGCAGTTTAAGACATCAAGAGACCCAGTACTTC.

This chain uses TRBV28 with TRBJ2-2, with TRBD2 as a possible D gene (6 bases). Germline V gene data show CDR1 as MDHEN and CDR2 as SYDVKM. The CDR3 is 14 amino acids. V lost 6 bases and J lost 5, with 13 bases in between. CDR3 amino acids: CASSTGRQTGELFF. In DNA form, the CDR3 reads TGTGCCAGCAGCACCGGGAGACAAACCGGGGAGCTGTTTTTT.

This chain connects TRBV13 to TRBJ2-1; 11 positions agree with TRBD2. After removal of 3 bases from V and 6 bases from J, the junction contained 4 bases not matched to a gene. Germline assignment: CDR1 PRHDT and CDR2 FYEKMQ (reference sequence). This CDR3 is 15 amino acids long. The CDR3 DNA is TGTGCCAGCAGCTTGACTAGCGGGAATCGCAATGAGCAGTTCTTC. It translates to CASSLTSGNRNEQFF.

This sequence joins TRBV5-6 and TRBJ1-1; D not certain. The CDR3 has 14 amino acids. The ends were cut back, 0 bases at V and 4 bases at J, with 10 bases in the middle. Germline V gives CDR1 SGHDT, CDR2 YYEEEE. CDR3 DNA sequence: TGTGCCAGCAGCTTGGAACCTCGGGGCACTGAAGCTTTCTTT. This gives the protein CASSLEPRGTEAFF.

The J gene is TRBJ1-2, the V gene TRBV7-9, with 9 bases that match TRBD1. CDR1 and CDR2 from the germline V gene are SEHNR and FQNEAQ (reference sequence). The junction had 2 bases not matched to a gene; V was cut back by 1 base and J by 2 bases. CDR3 length equals 15 residues. The CDR3 spells CASSLGTGENYGYTF. The CDR3 DNA reads TGTGCCAGCAGCTTAGGGACAGGGGAAAACTATGGCTACACCTTC.

The sample holds a few counts of this clone. The rearrangement joins TRBV10-3 to TRBJ2-7, with 8 bases lining up with TRBD1. The CDR3 is made up of 15 amino acids. J gave up 6 bases and V 10 bases, and 17 bases lay outside the gene matches. Germline V gene data show CDR1 as ENHRY and CDR2 as SYGVKD. The DNA of the CDR3 is TGTGCCAGTGCGTTGGAAGGACAGGGAGCGAGCGAGCAGTACTTC. Residues: CASALEGQGASEQYF.

The chain uses TRBV29-1 and TRBJ1-2; TRBD1 matches 7 bases. This CDR3 is 11 amino acids long. Germline V CDR1 and CDR2: SQVTM, ANQGSEA. The J segment lost 6 bases and the V segment lost 7 bases, leaving 5 bases of the junction unmatched. The CDR3 DNA is TGCAGCGCTTCCACAGGGGATGGCTACACCTTC. Translated: CSASTGDGYTF. Variable domain in full (rest from reference TRBV29-1 and TRBJ1-2): SAVISQKPSRDICQRGTSLTIQCQVDSQVTMMFWYRQQPGQSLTLIATANQGSEATYESGFVIDKFPISRPNLTFSTLTVSNMSPEDSSIYLCSASTGDGYTFGSGTRLTVV.

The genes are TRBV27 and TRBJ1-1; D call uncertain. The CDR3 runs 12 residues. From germline, CDR1 is MNHEY and CDR2 SMNVEV (reference sequence). V was trimmed by 6 bases and J by 5 bases, leaving 10 bases between them. The CDR3: CASRTGWTEAFF. The CDR3 nucleotides are TGTGCCAGCAGGACGGGGTGGACTGAAGCTTTCTTT.

This chain connects TRBV9 to TRBJ1-4; D ambiguous. The germline V gene has CDR1 SGDLS and CDR2 YYNGEE. The CDR3 has 15 residues. V gave up 0 bases and J gave up 7 bases, with 13 bases separating them. This CDR3 reads CASSVAPNSGEKLFF. Written as DNA, the CDR3 is TGTGCCAGCAGCGTAGCTCCAAACAGCGGTGAAAAACTGTTTTTT. Looking up the rest from reference TRBV9 and TRBJ1-4 gives the full variable domain: DSGVTQTPKHLITATGQRVTLRCSPRSGDLSVYWYQQSLDQGLQFLIQYYNGEERAKGNILERFSAQQFPDLHSELNLSSLELGDSALYFCASSVAPNSGEKLFFGSGTQLSVL.

The chain links TRBV7-8 to TRBJ1-5; 7 nucleotides line up with TRBD1. CDR1 and CDR2 (germline): SGHVS, FQNEAQ. The CDR3 contains 14 residues. V gave up 4 bases and J gave up 3 bases; unmatched junction bases: 3. The CDR3 sequence: CASSSDRVNQPQHF. The CDR3 region has the DNA TGTGCCAGCAGCTCCGACAGGGTCAATCAGCCCCAGCATTTT. Combining the CDR3 with reference TRBV7-8 and TRBJ1-5 gives the whole variable domain GAGVSQSPRYKVAKRGQDVALRCDPISGHVSLFWYQQALGQGPEFLTYFQNEAQLDKSGLPSDRFFAERPEGSVSTLKIQRTQQEDSAVYLCASSSDRVNQPQHFGDGTRLSIL.

V and J are TRBV5-1 and TRBJ1-2, with 10 bases aligning to TRBD1. The CDR3 consists of 15 residues. CDR1 SGHRS and CDR2 YFSETQ come from the germline V gene. The junction had 6 bases not matched to a gene; V was cut back by 4 bases and J by 3 bases. The CDR3 protein is CASSLRQGADYGYTF. For the CDR3, the DNA is TGCGCCAGCAGCCTCAGACAGGGGGCGGACTATGGCTACACCTTC.

The CDR3 reads CASRGGRDTGELFF. In DNA form, the CDR3 reads TGCGCCAGCAGAGGCGGGAGGGACACCGGGGAGCTGTTTTTT. The gene calls are TRBV5-1 and TRBJ2-2, with 9 bases identical to TRBD2. The CDR3 length is 14 residues. Per the germline V gene, CDR1 is SGHRS and CDR2 is YFSETQ. Trimming removed 5 bases from V and 3 bases from J; junction bases left unmatched: 2.

This clone was counted only a few times. The rearrangement uses TRBV7-2 and TRBJ2-1, with D possibly being TRBD2 (6 bases). V was clipped by 5 bases and J by 7 bases, with 12 bases between them. The CDR3 runs 13 residues. Germline V gene data show CDR1 as SGHTA and CDR2 as FQGNSA. CDR3 protein: CASSDRDFNEQFF. In DNA, the CDR3 is TGTGCCAGCAGCGACCGGGACTTTAATGAGCAGTTCTTC.

The V and J genes are TRBV1 and TRBJ2-3; TRBD2, as called in the table, went unchecked against the DNA. TRBV1 is a documented pseudogene. The CDR3 covers 17 residues. The CDR3: CTSSHDRTGSRTDTQYF. The CDR3 region has the DNA TGCACCAGCAGCCATGATCGGACTGGATCCCGCACAGATACGCAGTATTTT.

The chain carries TRBV5-1 and TRBJ2-5; TRBD1 is a possible D gene (5 bases). Germline V gene data show CDR1 as SGHRS and CDR2 as YFSETQ. The CDR3 length is 15 residues. Between the trimmed V and J ends, which lost 2 bases and 0 bases, there was a span of 11 bases. The CDR3 bases are TGCGCCAGCAGCTTACCGACAGCCTACCAAGAGACCCAGTACTTC. It is translated as CASSLPTAYQETQYF.

This clone has only a few counts. The chain combines TRBV7-6 with TRBJ1-5; D is perhaps TRBD1 (5 bases). With 5 bases removed from V and 4 bases from J, the gap between germline ends came to 15 bases. Germline CDR1 SGHVS, CDR2 FNYEAQ. CDR3 size: 15 residues. The CDR3 nucleotides read TGTGCCAGCAGCCTAGGGACTCCAGGAAATCAGCCCCAGCATTTT. This sequence encodes CASSLGTPGNQPQHF.

This clone was counted between two and nine times. The chain is built from TRBV2 and TRBJ1-2; D may be TRBD1 (6 bases). The germline gives CDR1 SNHLY, CDR2 FYNNEI. Trimming removed 3 bases from V and 5 bases from J, with 19 bases in between. This CDR3 region has 16 residues. DNA for the CDR3: TGTGCCAGCAGTGATCCGGGGGGCAGGGACAAGTATGGCTACACCTTC. Amino acid sequence: CASSDPGGRDKYGYTF.

The rearrangement links TRBV28 to TRBJ1-2; D perhaps matches TRBD1 (5 bases). The CDR3 covers 15 residues. Deletions cut 2 bases from V and 7 bases from J, with 17 bases between. The V gene's germline CDR1 is MDHEN and CDR2 SYDVKM. CDR3 region: CASSLGLVGRGGYTF. CDR3 DNA sequence: TGTGCCAGCAGTTTAGGGCTGGTGGGGCGAGGTGGCTACACCTTC.